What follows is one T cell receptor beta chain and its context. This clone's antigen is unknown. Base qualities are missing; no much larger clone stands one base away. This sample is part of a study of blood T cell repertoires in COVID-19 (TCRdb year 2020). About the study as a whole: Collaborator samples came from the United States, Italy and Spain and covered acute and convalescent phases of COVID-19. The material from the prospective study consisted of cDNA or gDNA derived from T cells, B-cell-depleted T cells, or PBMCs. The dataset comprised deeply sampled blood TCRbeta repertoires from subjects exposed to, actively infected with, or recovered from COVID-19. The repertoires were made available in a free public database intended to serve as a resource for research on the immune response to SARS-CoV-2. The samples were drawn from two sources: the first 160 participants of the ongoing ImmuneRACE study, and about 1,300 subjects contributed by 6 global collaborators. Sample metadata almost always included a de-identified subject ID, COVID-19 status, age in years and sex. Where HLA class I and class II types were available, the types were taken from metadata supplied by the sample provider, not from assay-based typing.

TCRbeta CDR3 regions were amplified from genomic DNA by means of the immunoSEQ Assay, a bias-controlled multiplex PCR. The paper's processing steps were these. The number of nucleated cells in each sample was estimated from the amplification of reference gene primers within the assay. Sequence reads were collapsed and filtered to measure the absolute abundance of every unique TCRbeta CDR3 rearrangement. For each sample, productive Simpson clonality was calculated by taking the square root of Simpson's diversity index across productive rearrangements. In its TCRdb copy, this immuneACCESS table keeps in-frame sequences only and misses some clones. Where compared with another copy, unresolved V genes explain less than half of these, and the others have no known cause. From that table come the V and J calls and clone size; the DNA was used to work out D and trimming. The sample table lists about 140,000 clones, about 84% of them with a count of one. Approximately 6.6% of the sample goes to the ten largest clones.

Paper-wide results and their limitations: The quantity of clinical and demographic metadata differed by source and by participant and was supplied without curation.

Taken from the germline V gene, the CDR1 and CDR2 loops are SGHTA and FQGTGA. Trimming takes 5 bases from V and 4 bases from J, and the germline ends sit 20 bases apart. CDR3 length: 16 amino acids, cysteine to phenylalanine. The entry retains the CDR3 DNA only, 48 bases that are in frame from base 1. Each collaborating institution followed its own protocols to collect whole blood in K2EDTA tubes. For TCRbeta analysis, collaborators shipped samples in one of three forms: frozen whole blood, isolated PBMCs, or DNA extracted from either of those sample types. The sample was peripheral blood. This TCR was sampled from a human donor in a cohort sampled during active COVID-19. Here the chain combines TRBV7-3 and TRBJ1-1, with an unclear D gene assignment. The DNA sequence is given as TGTGCCAGCAGCACGAGACGGGAAAAGAAAGGCACTGAAGCTTTCTTT. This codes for CASSTRREKKGTEAFF.